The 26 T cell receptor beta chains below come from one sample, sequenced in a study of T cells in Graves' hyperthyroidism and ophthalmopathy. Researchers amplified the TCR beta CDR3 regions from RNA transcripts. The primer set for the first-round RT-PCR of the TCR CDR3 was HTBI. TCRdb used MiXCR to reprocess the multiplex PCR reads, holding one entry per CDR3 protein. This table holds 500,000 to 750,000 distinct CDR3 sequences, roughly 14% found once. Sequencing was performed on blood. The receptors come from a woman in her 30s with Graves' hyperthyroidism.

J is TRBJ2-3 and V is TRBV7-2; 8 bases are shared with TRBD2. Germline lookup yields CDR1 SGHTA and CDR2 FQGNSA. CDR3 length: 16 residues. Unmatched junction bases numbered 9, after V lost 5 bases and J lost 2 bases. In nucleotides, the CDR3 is TGTGCCAGCAGCACCACTAGCGGAGGCAACACAGATACGCAGTATTTT. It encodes CASSTTSGGNTDTQYF.

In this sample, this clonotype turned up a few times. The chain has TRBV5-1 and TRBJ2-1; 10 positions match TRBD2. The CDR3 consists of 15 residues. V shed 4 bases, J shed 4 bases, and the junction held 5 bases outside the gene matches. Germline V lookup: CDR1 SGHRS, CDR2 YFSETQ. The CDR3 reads CASSQGTSDYNEQFF. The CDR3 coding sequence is TGCGCCAGCAGCCAAGGGACTAGCGATTACAATGAGCAGTTCTTC.

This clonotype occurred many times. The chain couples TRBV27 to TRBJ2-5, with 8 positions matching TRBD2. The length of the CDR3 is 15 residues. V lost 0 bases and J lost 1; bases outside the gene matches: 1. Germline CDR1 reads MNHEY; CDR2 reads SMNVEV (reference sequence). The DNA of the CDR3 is TGTGCCAGCAGTTTATCTCTAGCGGGCCAAGAGACCCAGTACTTC. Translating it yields CASSLSLAGQETQYF.

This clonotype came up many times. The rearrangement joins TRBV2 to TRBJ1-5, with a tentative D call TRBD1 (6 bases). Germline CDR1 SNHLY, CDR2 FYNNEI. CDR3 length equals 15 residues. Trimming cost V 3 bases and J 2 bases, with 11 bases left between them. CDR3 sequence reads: CASSDHGQRNQPQHF. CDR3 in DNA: TGTGCCAGCAGTGATCATGGACAGCGCAATCAGCCCCAGCATTTT.

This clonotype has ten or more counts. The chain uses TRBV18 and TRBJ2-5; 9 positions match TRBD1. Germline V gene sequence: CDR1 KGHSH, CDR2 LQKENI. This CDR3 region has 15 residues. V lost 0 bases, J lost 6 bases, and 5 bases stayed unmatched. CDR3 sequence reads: CASSPPGQGGQTQYF. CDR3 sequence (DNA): TGTGCCAGCTCACCACCGGGACAGGGTGGACAGACCCAGTACTTC.

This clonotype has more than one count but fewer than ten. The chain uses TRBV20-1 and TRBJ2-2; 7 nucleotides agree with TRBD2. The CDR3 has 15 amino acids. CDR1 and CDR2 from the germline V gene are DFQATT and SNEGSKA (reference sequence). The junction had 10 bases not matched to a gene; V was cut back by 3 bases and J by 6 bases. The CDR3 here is CSARERGRRAGELFF. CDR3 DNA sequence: TGCAGTGCTAGGGAGCGGGGAAGAAGGGCCGGGGAGCTGTTTTTT.

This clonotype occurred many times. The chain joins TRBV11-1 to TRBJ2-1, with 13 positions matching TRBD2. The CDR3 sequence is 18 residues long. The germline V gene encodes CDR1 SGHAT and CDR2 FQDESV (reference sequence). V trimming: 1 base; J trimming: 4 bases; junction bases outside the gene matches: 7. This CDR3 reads CASSLGTSGSWVYNEQFF. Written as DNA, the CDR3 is TGTGCCAGCAGCTTAGGGACTAGCGGGAGTTGGGTATACAATGAGCAGTTCTTC. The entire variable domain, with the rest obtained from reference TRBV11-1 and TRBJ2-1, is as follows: EAEVAQSPRYKITEKSQAVAFWCDPISGHATLYWYRQILGQGPELLVQFQDESVVDDSQLPKDRFSAERLKGVDSTLKIQPAELGDSAMYLCASSLGTSGSWVYNEQFFGPGTRLTVL.

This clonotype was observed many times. The CDR3 spells CAWRGGGTEAFF. The CDR3 nucleotides read TGTGCCTGGAGAGGTGGGGGAACTGAAGCTTTCTTT. The chain is built from TRBV30 and TRBJ1-1, with D perhaps matching TRBD1 (5 bases). CDR1 GTSNPN and CDR2 SVGIG come from the germline V gene (reference sequence). The CDR3 sequence is 12 residues long. The V gene lost 3 bases and the J gene lost 5 bases, with 10 bases spanning the gap.

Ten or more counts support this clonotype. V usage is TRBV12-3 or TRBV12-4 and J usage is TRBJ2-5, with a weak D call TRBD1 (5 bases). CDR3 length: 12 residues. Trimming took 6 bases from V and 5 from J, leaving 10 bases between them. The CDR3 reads CASSPGWETQYF. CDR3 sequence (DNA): TGTGCCAGCAGCCCAGGGTGGGAGACCCAGTACTTC.

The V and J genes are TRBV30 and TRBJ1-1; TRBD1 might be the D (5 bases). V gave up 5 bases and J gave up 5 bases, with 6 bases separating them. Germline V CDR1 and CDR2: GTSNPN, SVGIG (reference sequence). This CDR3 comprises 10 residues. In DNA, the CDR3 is TGTGCCTGGGGGGGAACTGAAGCTTTCTTT. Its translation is CAWGGTEAFF.

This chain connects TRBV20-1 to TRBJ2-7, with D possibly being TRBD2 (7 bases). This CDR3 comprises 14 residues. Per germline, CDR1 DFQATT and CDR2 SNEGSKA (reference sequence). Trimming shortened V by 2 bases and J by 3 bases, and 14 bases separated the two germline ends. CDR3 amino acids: CSARQGGASYEQYF. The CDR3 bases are TGCAGTGCTAGACAAGGGGGGGCTAGCTACGAGCAGTACTTC.

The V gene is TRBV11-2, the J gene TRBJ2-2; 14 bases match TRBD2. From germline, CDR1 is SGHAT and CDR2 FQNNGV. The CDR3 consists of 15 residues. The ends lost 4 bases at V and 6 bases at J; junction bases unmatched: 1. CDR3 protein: CASSWGLAGAGELFF. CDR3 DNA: TGTGCCAGCAGCTGGGGACTAGCGGGAGCCGGGGAGCTGTTTTTT.

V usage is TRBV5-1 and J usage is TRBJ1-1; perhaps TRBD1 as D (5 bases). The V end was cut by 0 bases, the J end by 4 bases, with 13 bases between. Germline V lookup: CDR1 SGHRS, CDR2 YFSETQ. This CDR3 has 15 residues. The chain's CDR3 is CASSLGGAEGTEAFF. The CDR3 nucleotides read TGCGCCAGCAGCTTGGGAGGGGCCGAGGGCACTGAAGCTTTCTTT.

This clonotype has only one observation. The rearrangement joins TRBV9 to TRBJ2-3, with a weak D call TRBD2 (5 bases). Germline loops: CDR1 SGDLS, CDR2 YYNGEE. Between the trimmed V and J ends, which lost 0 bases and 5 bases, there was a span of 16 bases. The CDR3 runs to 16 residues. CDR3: CASSVDPEGVQDTQYF. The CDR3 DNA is TGTGCCAGCAGCGTAGATCCTGAGGGAGTCCAAGATACGCAGTATTTT.

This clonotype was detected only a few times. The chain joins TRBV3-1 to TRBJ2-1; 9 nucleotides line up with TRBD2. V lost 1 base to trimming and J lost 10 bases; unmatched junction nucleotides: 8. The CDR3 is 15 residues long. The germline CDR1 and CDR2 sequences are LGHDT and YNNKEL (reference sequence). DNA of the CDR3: TGTGCCAGCAGCCAAGTCAGTAGCGGGAGCTTAGAGCAGTTCTTC. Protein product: CASSQVSSGSLEQFF.

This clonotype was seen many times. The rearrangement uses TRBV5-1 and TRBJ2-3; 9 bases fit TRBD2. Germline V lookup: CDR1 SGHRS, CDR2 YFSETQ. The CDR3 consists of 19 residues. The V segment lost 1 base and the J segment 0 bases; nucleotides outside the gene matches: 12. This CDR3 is CASSLRQAGGLTSTDTQYF. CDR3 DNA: TGCGCCAGCAGCTTGCGGCAAGCGGGAGGCCTTACTAGCACAGATACGCAGTATTTT.

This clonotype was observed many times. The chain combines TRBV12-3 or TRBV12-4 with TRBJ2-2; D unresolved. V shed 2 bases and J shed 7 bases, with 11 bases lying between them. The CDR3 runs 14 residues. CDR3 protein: CASSLLGSGGELFF. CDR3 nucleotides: TGTGCCAGCAGTTTATTGGGGTCGGGCGGGGAGCTGTTTTTT.

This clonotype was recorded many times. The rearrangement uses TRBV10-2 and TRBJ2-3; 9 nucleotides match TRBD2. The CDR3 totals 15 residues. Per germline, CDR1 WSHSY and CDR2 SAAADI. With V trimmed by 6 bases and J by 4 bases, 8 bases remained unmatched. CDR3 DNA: TGCGCCAGCAGAGCGGGAGGCTTGATGGCAGATACGCAGTATTTT. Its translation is CASRAGGLMADTQYF.

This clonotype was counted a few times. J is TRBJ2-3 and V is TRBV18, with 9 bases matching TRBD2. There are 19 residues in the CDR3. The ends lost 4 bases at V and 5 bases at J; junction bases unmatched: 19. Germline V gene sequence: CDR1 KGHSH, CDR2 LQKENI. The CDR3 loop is CASSRGPPSAGGRQDTQYF. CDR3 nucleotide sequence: TGTGCCAGCTCACGGGGCCCTCCATCAGCGGGAGGAAGACAAGATACGCAGTATTTT. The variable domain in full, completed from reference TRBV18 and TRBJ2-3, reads NAGVMQNPRHLVRRRGQEARLRCSPMKGHSHVYWYRQLPEEGLKFMVYLQKENIIDESGMPKERFSAEFPKEGPSILRIQQVVRGDSAAYFCASSRGPPSAGGRQDTQYFGPGTRLTVL.

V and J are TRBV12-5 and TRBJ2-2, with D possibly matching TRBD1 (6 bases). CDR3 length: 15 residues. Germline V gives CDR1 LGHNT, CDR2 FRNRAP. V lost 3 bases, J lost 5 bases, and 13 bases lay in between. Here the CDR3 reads CASGFVNRVTGELFF. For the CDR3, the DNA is TGTGCTAGTGGTTTTGTAAACAGGGTGACCGGGGAGCTGTTTTTT.

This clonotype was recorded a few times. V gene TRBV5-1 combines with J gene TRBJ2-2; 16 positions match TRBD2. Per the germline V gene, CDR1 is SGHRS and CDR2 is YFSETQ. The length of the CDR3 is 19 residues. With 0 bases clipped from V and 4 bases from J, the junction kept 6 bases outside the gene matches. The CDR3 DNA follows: TGCGCCAGCAGCTTGGCCCCCGGGACTAGCGGGAGGGGCACCGGGGAGCTGTTTTTT. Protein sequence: CASSLAPGTSGRGTGELFF. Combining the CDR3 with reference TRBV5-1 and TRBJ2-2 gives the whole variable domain KAGVTQTPRYLIKTRGQQVTLSCSPISGHRSVSWYQQTPGQGLQFLFEYFSETQRNKGNFPGRFSGRQFSNSRSEMNVSTLELGDSALYLCASSLAPGTSGRGTGELFFGEGSRLTVL.

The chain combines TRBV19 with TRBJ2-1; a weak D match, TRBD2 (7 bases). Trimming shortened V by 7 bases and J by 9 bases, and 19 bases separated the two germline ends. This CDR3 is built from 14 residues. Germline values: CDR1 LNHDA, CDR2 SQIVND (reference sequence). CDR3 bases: TGTGCCAGTACGGGGCTAGCGAGGGGGGGTGAGCAGTTCTTC. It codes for CASTGLARGGEQFF.

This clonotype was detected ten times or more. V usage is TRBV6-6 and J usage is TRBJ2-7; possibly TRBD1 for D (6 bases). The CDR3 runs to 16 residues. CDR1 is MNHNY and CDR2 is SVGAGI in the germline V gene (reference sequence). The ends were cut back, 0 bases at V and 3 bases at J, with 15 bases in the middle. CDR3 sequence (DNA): TGTGCCAGCAGTTACTCGGGGGCAGAGTGGCGCTACGAGCAGTACTTC. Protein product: CASSYSGAEWRYEQYF.

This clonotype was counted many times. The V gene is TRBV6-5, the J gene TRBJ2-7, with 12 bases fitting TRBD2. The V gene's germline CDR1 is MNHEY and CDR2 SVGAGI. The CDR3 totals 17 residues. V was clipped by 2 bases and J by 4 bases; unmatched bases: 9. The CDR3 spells CASSYIGLAGTKYEQYF. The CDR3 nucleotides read TGTGCCAGCAGTTACATCGGACTAGCGGGGACCAAATACGAGCAGTACTTC.

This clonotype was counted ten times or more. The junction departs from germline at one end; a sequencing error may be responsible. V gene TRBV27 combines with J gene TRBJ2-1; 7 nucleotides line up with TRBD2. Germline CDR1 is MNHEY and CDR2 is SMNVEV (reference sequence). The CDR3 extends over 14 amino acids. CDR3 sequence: CASRISGSFNEQFF. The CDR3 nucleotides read TGTGCCAGCAGGATTAGCGGGTCCTTCAATGAGCAGTTCTTC.

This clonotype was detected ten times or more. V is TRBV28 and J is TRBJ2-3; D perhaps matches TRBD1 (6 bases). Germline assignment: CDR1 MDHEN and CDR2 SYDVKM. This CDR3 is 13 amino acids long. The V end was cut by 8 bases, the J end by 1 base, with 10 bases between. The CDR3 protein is CASGNRGTDTQYF. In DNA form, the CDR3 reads TGTGCCAGCGGAAACAGGGGCACAGATACGCAGTATTTT.